The 10 T cell receptor beta chains below all came from one sample that was sequenced in a study of cytomegalovirus exposure and HLA in healthy donors (dated by TCRdb to about 2017). The library was made by the immunoSEQ multiplex PCR assay. For the multiplex PCR, a mixture combining 60 forward primers for TCR Vbeta segments and 13 reverse primers for TCR Jbeta segments was used. The table comes from immuneACCESS by way of TCRdb, which keeps in-frame sequences with V and J called. Part of the clones is missing from these tables; in studies checked, under half for an unresolved V gene and the rest for unknown reasons. This sample has 120,000 to 150,000 clones in its table, and about three fifths of those were observed once. Around 1.9% of the sample lies in the top ten. The sequenced sample was PBMCs. The receptors were gathered from a male donor in good health and CMV-seronegative.

This chain connects TRBV4-1 to TRBJ1-2; the match to TRBD1 covers 7 bases. This CDR3 is built from 16 residues. CDR1 and CDR2 (germline): MGHRA, YSYEKL. V was pared by 3 bases and J by 2 bases, with 9 bases of the junction left unmatched. CDR3 protein: CASSQGGPGQNYGYTF. Written as DNA, the CDR3 is TGCGCCAGCAGCCAGGGGGGCCCGGGACAGAACTATGGCTACACCTTC.

The chain joins TRBV6-1 to TRBJ2-6; TRBD2 might be the D (6 bases). Germline assignment: CDR1 MNHNS and CDR2 SASEGT. This CDR3 contains 15 residues. Trimming pared 3 bases from V and 3 bases from J, leaving 9 bases between. The DNA of the CDR3 is TGTGCCAGCAGTGACGGAGGGTTTGGGGCCAACGTCCTGACTTTC. Its protein is CASSDGGFGANVLTF.

This chain uses TRBV4-3 with TRBJ1-6; the match to TRBD1 covers 9 bases. V lost 0 bases, J lost 13 bases, and 10 bases stayed unmatched. The length of the CDR3 is 16 residues. CDR1 is LGHNA and CDR2 is YSLEER in the germline V gene. The CDR3 loop is CASSQDKRGTGSPLHF. The CDR3 region has the DNA TGCGCCAGCAGCCAAGATAAACGGGGGACAGGGAGTCCCCTCCACTTT.

This clone occurred a few times. The V gene is TRBV18, the J gene TRBJ1-2; 10 nucleotides agree with TRBD1. Per germline, CDR1 KGHSH and CDR2 LQKENI. The J segment lost 4 bases and the V segment lost 3 bases, leaving 5 bases of the junction unmatched. The CDR3 runs to 15 residues. The CDR3 DNA is TGTGCCAGCTCACCCATGGACAGGGGGGGCTATGGCTACACCTTC. Translated, it gives CASSPMDRGGYGYTF.

This chain joins TRBV7-8 and TRBJ2-5; D uncertain. V was clipped by 6 bases and J by 5 bases, with 19 bases between them. This CDR3 is built from 15 residues. In germline, CDR1 is SGHVS, CDR2 FQNEAQ. CDR3 protein: CASSKPRLTMETQYF. The DNA of the CDR3 is TGTGCCAGCAGTAAACCACGACTTACGATGGAGACCCAGTACTTC.

This clone appeared once. The chain carries TRBV9 and TRBJ2-5; 10 bases agree with TRBD1. V dropped 0 bases and J dropped 5; count of bases not matched to a gene: 4. CDR3 length: 15 residues. Germline V CDR1 and CDR2: SGDLS, YYNGEE. The CDR3 coding sequence is TGTGCCAGCAGCGTAGGACAGGGGGCACTGGAGACCCAGTACTTC. It codes for CASSVGQGALETQYF.

In this sample, this clone turned up a few times. This sequence joins TRBV5-4 and TRBJ2-3; TRBD2 agrees at 15 bases. J lost 4 bases, V lost 5 bases, and 5 bases had no gene match. There are 16 residues in the CDR3. The V gene's germline CDR1 is SGHNT and CDR2 YYREEE (reference sequence). This CDR3 reads CASSSGLAGGSDTQYF. CDR3 sequence (DNA): TGTGCCAGCAGTTCGGGACTAGCGGGGGGATCAGATACGCAGTATTTT.

The J gene is TRBJ1-1, the V gene TRBV29-1, with TRBD1 identical over 8 bases. CDR3 size: 13 residues. J gave up 5 bases and V 6 bases, and 8 bases lay outside the gene matches. Germline assignment: CDR1 SQVTM and CDR2 ANQGSEA. CDR3 sequence: CSVATQGATEAFF. DNA of the CDR3: TGCAGCGTGGCTACTCAGGGGGCGACTGAAGCTTTCTTT.

The count of this clone is one. The genes are TRBV5-6 and TRBJ2-3; D is unclear. Germline V gives CDR1 SGHDT, CDR2 YYEEEE. This CDR3 region has 16 residues. Deletions cut 0 bases from V and 0 bases from J, with 11 bases between. The CDR3 loop reads CASSLVFPRSTDTQYF. The DNA for the CDR3 is TGTGCCAGCAGCTTGGTCTTTCCGCGAAGCACAGATACGCAGTATTTT. Filled out from reference TRBV5-6 and TRBJ2-3, the complete variable domain reads DAGVTQSPTHLIKTRGQQVTLRCSPKSGHDTVSWYQQALGQGPQFIFQYYEEEERQRGNFPDRFSGHQFPNYSSELNVNALLLGDSALYLCASSLVFPRSTDTQYFGPGTRLTVL.

The V and J genes are TRBV9 and TRBJ1-3; D gene ambiguous. The CDR3 loop spans 16 amino acids. Trimming left V 0 bases short and J 0 bases short, with 10 bases between. Germline assignment: CDR1 SGDLS and CDR2 YYNGEE. The CDR3 nucleotides read TGTGCCAGCAGCGTAGTGGCAGGTTACTCTGGAAACACCATATATTTT. Residues: CASSVVAGYSGNTIYF.